Reported below is one T cell receptor beta chain. Its antigen remains unknown. The record originates from a study of vaccination effects on CD4 cells after COVID-19. Study-wide context: In the ViraFEST assay, antigen-specific CD4+ clonotypes were identified by expansion after peptide-pool stimulation. Participants received two doses of either the BNT162b2 or mRNA-1273 vaccine.

After more than 8 days in culture, the CD4+ T cells were isolated. This individual tested PCR-positive for SARS-CoV-2 infection between March and December 2020. In the cultures, half the medium was exchanged for IL-2 medium on days 3 and 7. Some clones are missing from TCRdb's copy, which holds only in-frame ones; the method was immunoSEQ multiplex PCR. The profile shows 40,000 to 60,000 clones, roughly 72% of them singletons. The germline CDR1 and CDR2 sequences are SNHLY and FYNNEI. V was trimmed by 6 bases and J by 1 base, leaving 15 bases between them. The CDR3 runs 16 residues. The starting material was CD4+ T cells from PBMCs cultured without peptide, obtained before COVID-19 vaccination. The chain carries TRBV2 and TRBJ2-2, with a weak D call TRBD2 (6 bases). The sequence was collected from a human donor who had a prior SARS-CoV-2 infection. The CDR3 coding sequence is TGTGCCAGCAGACCGCCTAGCGCGAGGAACACCGGGGAGCTGTTTTTT. Translating it yields CASRPPSARNTGELFF. Full variable domain (remainder filled in from reference TRBV2 and TRBJ2-2): EPEVTQTPSHQVTQMGQEVILRCVPISNHLYFYWYRQILGQKVEFLVSFYNNEISEKSEIFDDQFSVERPDGSNFTLKIRSTKLEDSAMYFCASRPPSARNTGELFFGEGSRLTVL.